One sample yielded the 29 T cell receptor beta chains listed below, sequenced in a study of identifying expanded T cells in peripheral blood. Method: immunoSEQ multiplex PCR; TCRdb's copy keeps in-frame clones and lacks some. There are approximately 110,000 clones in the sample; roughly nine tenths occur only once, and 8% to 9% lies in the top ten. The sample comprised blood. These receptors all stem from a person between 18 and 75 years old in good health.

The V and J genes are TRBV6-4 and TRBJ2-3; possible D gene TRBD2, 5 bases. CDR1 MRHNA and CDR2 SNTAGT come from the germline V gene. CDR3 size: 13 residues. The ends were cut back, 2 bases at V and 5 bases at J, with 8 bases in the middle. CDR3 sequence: CASSDQGGDTQYF. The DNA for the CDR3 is TGTGCCAGCAGTGACCAAGGAGGAGATACGCAGTATTTT.

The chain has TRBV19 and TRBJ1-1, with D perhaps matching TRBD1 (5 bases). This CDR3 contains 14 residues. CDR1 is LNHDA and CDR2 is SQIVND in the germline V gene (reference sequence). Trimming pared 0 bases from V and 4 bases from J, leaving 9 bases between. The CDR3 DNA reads TGTGCCAGTAGTATAGATTGGGGGGGCACTGAAGCTTTCTTT. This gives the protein CASSIDWGGTEAFF.

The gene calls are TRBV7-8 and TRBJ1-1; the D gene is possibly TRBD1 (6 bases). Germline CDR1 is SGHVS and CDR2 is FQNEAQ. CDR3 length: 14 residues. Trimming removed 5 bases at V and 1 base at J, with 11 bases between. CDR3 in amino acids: CASSLGQTNTEAFF. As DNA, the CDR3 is TGTGCCAGCAGCCTCGGACAGACGAACACTGAAGCTTTCTTT.

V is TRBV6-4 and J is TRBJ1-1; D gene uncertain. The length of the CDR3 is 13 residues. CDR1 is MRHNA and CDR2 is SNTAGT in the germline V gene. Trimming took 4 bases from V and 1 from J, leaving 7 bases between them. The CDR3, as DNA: TGTGCCAGCAGTGTGCTCCCGAACACTGAAGCTTTCTTT. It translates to CASSVLPNTEAFF.

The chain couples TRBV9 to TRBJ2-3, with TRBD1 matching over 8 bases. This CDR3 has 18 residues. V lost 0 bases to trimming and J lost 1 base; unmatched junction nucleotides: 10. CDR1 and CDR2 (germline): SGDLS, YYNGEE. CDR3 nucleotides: TGTGCCAGCAGCGTAGAAGACAGGGGCCCAGCTCGCACAGATACGCAGTATTTT. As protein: CASSVEDRGPARTDTQYF.

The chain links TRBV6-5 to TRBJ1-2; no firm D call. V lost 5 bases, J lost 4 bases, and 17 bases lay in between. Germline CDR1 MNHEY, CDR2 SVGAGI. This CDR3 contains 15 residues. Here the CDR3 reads CASSTRTTDPYGYTF. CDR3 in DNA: TGTGCCAGCAGTACACGAACGACGGACCCCTATGGCTACACCTTC.

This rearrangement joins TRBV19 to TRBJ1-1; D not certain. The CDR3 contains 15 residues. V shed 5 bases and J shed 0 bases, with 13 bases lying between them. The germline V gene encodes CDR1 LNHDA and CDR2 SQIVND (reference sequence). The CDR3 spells CASSFHVGVNTEAFF. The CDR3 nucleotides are TGTGCCAGTAGTTTTCATGTCGGTGTGAACACTGAAGCTTTCTTT.

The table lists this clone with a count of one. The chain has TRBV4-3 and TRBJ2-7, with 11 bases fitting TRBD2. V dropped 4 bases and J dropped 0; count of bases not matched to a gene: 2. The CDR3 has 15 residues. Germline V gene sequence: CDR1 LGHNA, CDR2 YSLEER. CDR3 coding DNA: TGCGCCAGCAGCCGCGGGACTAGCGGCTCCTACGAGCAGTACTTC. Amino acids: CASSRGTSGSYEQYF.

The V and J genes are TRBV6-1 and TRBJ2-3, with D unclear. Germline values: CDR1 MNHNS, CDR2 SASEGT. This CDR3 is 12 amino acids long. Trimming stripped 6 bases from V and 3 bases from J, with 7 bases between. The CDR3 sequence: CASRDATDTQYF. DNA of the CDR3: TGTGCCAGCAGGGATGCGACAGATACGCAGTATTTT.

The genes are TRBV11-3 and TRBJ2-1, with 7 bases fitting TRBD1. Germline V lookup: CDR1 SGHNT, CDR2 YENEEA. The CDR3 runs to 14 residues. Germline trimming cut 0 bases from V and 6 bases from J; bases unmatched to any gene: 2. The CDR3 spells CASSLDRQGNEQFF. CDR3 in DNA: TGTGCCAGCAGCTTAGATCGACAGGGCAATGAGCAGTTCTTC.

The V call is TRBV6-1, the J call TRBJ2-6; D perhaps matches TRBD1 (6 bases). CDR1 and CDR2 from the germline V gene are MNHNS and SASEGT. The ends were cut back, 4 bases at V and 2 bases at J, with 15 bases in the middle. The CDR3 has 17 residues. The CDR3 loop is CASSATQGSAGANVLTF. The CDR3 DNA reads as TGTGCCAGCAGTGCGACACAGGGCTCGGCTGGGGCCAACGTCCTGACTTTC.

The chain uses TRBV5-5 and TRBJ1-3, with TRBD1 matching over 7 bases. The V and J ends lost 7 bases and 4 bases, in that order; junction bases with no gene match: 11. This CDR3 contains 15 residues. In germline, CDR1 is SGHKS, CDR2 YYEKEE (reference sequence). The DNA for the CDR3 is TGTGCCAGCGCCAGAGCCGAGGGGGCAGGAAACACCATATATTTT. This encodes CASARAEGAGNTIYF.

The CDR3 nucleotides are TGCGCCAGCAGCTTGGACCCGGACAGATTAAGCACTGAAGCTTTCTTT. Protein: CASSLDPDRLSTEAFF. V and J are TRBV5-1 and TRBJ1-1; D may be TRBD1 (6 bases). CDR3 length equals 16 residues. Germline CDR1 is SGHRS and CDR2 is YFSETQ. V was shortened by 0 bases and J by 4 bases, with 16 bases between the two germline ends.

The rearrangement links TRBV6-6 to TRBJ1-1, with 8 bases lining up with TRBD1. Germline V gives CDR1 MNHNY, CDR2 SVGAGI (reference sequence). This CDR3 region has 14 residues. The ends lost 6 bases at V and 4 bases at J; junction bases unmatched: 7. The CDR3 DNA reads TGTGCCAGCAGCTGGGCAACAGGGGGCACTGAAGCTTTCTTT. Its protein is CASSWATGGTEAFF.

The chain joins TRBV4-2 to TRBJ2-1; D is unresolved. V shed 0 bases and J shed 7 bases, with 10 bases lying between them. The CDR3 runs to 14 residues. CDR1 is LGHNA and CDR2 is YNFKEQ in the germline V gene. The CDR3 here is CASSQETWANEQFF. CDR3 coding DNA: TGTGCCAGCAGCCAAGAGACTTGGGCGAATGAGCAGTTCTTC.

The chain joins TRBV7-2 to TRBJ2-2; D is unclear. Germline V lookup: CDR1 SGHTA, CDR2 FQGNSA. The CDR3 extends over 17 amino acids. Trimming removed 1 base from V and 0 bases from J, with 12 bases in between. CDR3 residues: CASSLVGTTANTGELFF. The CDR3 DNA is TGTGCCAGCAGCTTAGTCGGCACCACGGCGAACACCGGGGAGCTGTTTTTT.

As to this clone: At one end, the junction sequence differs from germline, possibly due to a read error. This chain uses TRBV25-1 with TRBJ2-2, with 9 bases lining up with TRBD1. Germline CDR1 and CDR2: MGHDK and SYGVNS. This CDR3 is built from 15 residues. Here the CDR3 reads CASRGDRAHTGELFF. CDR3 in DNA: TGTGCTAGCAGGGGGGACAGGGCTCACACCGGGGAGCTGTTTTTT.

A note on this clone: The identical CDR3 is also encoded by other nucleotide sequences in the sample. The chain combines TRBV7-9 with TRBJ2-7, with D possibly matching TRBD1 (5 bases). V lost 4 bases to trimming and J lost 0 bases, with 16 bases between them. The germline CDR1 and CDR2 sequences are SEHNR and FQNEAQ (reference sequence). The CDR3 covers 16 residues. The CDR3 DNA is TGTGCCAGCAGCTCCCCCAAGGACACCGTCTCCTACGAGCAGTACTTC. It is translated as CASSSPKDTVSYEQYF.

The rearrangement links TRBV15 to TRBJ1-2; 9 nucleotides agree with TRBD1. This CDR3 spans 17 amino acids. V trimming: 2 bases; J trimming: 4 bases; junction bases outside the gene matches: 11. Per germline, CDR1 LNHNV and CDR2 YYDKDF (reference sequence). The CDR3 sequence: CATSRSGQGSSVYGYTF. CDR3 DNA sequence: TGTGCCACCAGCAGATCGGGACAGGGAAGTTCGGTCTATGGCTACACCTTC.

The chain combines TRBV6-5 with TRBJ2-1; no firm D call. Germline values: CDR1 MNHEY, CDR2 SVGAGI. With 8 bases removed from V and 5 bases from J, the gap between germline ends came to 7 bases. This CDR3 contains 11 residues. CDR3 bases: TGTGCCAGCCAGGACCACAATGAGCAGTTCTTC. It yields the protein CASQDHNEQFF.

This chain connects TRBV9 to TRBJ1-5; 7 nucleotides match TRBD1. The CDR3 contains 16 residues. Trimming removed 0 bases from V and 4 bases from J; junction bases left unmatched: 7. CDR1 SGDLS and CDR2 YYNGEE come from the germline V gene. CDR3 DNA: TGTGCCAGCAGCGTAGGGGGACGGGACAGTAATCAGCCCCAGCATTTT. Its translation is CASSVGGRDSNQPQHF.

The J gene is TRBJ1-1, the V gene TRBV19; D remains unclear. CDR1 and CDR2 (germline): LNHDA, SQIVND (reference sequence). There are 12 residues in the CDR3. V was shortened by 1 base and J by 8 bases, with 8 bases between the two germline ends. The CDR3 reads CASSIGPVEAFF. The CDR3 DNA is TGTGCCAGTAGTATAGGGCCAGTAGAAGCTTTCTTT.

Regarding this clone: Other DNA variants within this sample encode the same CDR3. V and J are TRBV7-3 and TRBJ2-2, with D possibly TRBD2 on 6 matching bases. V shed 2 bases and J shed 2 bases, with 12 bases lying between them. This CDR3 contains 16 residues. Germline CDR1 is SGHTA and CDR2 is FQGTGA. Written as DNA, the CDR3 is TGTGCCAGCAGCTTAGTCAGGAGGGAAAACACCGGGGAGCTGTTTTTT. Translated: CASSLVRRENTGELFF. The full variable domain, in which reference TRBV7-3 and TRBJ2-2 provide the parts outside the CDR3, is GAGVSQTPSNKVTEKGKYVELRCDPISGHTALYWYRQSLGQGPEFLIYFQGTGAADDSGLPNDRFFAVRPEGSVSTLKIQRTERGDSAVYLCASSLVRRENTGELFFGEGSRLTVL.

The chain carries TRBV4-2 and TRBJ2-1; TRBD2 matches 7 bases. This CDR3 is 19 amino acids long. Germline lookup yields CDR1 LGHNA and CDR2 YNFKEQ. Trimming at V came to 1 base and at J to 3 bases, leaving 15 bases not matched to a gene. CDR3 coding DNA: TGTGCCAGCAGCCAAGTGGCCCAAGTTAAGCGGGGATACTACAATGAGCAGTTCTTC. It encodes CASSQVAQVKRGYYNEQFF.

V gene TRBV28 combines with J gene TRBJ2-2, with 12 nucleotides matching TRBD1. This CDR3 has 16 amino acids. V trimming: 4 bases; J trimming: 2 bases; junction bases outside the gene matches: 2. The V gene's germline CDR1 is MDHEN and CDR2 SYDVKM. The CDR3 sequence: CASSSGQGANTGELFF. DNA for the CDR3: TGTGCCAGCAGTTCGGGACAGGGGGCTAACACCGGGGAGCTGTTTTTT.

CDR3 bases: TGTGCCACCTACTACGCTCCAGAGACCCAGTACTTC. Protein: CATYYAPETQYF. The chain is built from TRBV6-6 and TRBJ2-5, with D uncertain. V was clipped by 10 bases and J by 4 bases, with 13 bases between them. The CDR3 is 12 residues long. Germline values: CDR1 MNHNY, CDR2 SVGAGI (reference sequence).

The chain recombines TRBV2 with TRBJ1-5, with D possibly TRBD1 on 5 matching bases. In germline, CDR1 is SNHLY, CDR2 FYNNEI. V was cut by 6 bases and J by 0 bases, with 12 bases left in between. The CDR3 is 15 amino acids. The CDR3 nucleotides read TGTGCCAGCAGGGGGGACGGAGATAGCAATCAGCCCCAGCATTTT. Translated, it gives CASRGDGDSNQPQHF.

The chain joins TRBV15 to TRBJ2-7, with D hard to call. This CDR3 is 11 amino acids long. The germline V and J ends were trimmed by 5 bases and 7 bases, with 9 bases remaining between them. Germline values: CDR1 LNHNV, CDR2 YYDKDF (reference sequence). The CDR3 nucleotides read TGTGCCACCAGCGACGGAGATGAGCAGTACTTC. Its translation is CATSDGDEQYF.

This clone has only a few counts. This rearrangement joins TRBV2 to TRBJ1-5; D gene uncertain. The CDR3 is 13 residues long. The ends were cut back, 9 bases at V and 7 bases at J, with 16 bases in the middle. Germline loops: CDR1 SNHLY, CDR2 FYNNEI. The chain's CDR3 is CASQPEIRQPQHF. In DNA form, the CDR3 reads TGTGCCAGTCAGCCCGAAATTCGCCAGCCCCAGCATTTT.